A few counts support the clone carrying this T cell receptor beta chain. The antigen remains undetermined. The ends were cut back, 3 bases at V and 4 bases at J, with 15 bases in the middle. The CDR3 runs to 16 residues. The record originates from a study of molecular identifiers for immune sequencing clone quantification. Study-wide results and limits: Clones with over 20 RNA copies captured over 97% of effector molecules but under 1% of naive ones.

Library preparation followed earlier protocols using designated TCR primers. MiXCR was run by TCRdb on the PCR reads, yielding one entry per CDR3 protein. Here the sample spans about half a million distinct CDR3 sequences, about 22% being singletons. The sequenced sample consisted of naive CD8+ T cells from blood, with Jurkat cell RNA spiked in. Sample subset: FACS-sorted CD8+CD4-CCR7+CD45RA+ naive T cells. The receptor's source is a human donor in good health. Some libraries in this study had Jurkat cell RNA spiked in. This chain joins TRBV12-3 or TRBV12-4 and TRBJ2-2; D is ambiguous. CDR3 region: CASSFGPAGATGELFF. Written as DNA, the CDR3 is TGTGCCAGCAGTTTCGGGCCGGCCGGAGCCACCGGGGAGCTGTTTTTT.